This TCR beta chain derives from a study of shared clonotypes between healthy human individuals. About this clone itself: Within the sample, other DNA sequences also encode this same CDR3.

Sequencing was performed with immunoSEQ multiplex PCR; in TCRdb, only in-frame clones are kept and a portion is missing. The sample holds around 2.5 million clones, 93% seen once. V was pared by 2 bases and J by 4 bases, with 4 bases of the junction left unmatched. CDR1 is SGHRS, CDR2 YFSETQ, per germline. The CDR3 runs to 15 residues. The rearrangement links TRBV5-1 to TRBJ2-5; 11 nucleotides line up with TRBD1. The specimen was naive CD4+ T cells from PBMCs. Regarding subset: CD45RA+ positively selected. The sequence came from a man aged 18-30 years in good health. Some clones in this sample may be carry-over from other donors' samples. In nucleotides, the CDR3 is TGCGCCAGCAGCTTTTCGGGACAGGGGGGAGAGACCCAGTACTTC. Residues: CASSFSGQGGETQYF.